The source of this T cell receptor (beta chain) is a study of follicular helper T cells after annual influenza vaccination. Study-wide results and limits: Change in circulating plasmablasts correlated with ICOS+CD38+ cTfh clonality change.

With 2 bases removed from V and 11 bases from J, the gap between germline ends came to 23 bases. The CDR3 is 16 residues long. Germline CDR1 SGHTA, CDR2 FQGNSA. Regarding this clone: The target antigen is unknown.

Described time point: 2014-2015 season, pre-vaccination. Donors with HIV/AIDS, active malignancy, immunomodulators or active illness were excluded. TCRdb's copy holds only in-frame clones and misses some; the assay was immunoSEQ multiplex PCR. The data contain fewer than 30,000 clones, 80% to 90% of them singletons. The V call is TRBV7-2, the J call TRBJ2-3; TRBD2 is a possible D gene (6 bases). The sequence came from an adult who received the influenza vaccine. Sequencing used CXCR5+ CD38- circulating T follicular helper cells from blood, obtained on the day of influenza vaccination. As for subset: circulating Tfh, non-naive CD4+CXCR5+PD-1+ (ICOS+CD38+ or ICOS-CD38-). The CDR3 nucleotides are TGTGCCAGCAGCTTACAGCGGGTGGGGGGAGGTGAGAAGCAGTATTTT. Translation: CASSLQRVGGGEKQYF.